This T cell receptor beta chain appears in the sequencing data of a study of cytomegalovirus exposure and HLA in healthy donors. Trimming shortened V by 1 base and J by 8 bases, and 8 bases separated the two germline ends. The CDR3 is 13 residues long. Germline-derived CDR1 and CDR2 are SGHNT and YENEEA. General observations from the study: The classifier reportedly diagnosed cytomegalovirus status with high sensitivity and specificity. An analysis was carried out at a later point. It showed that HLA-associated TCR beta chains were more clonally expanded than equally common non-associated chains.

Of note for this clone: The antigen is unknown.

PCR primers comprised 60 Vbeta and 13 Jbeta primers. TCRdb keeps only in-frame clones here, not all; method: immunoSEQ multiplex PCR. The sample is made up of under 150,000 clones, and the top ten hold 2% of it. The gene calls are TRBV11-3 and TRBJ2-2; no definite D call. What was sequenced was PBMCs. The clonotype was recovered from a woman aged 60 to 75 in good health and CMV-seronegative. The CDR3 reads CASSLGGGGELFF. The CDR3 nucleotides read TGTGCCAGCAGCTTAGGAGGCGGAGGGGAGCTGTTTTTT.